This T cell receptor beta chain was captured by sequencing in a study of blood T cell repertoires in COVID-19. Across the whole study: The study drew acute and convalescent COVID-19 samples from the United States, Italy and Spain. PBMCs, B-cell-depleted T cells, or T cells were the source of the cDNA or gDNA that made up the material.

Authors' analysis steps: Nucleated cell number was recorded as an estimate derived from reference gene primer amplification. Assay used: immunoSEQ multiplex PCR; TCRdb lists only in-frame clones, some missing. The V and J calls and clone size are taken from that table; D and trimming were inferred from the DNA. Here the sample spans 80,000 to 100,000 clones, less than 85% being singletons. The sample consisted of peripheral blood. This clonotype was obtained from a woman between 65 and 79 years old with acute or convalescent COVID-19.

The CDR3 region has the DNA TGTGCCAGCAGCGCGTCAAGACAGGTCTCCTACGAGCAGTACTTC. Protein: CASSASRQVSYEQYF. This sequence joins TRBV2 and TRBJ2-7, with D possibly being TRBD1 (6 bases). V lost 6 bases to trimming and J lost 0 bases, with 15 bases between them. Germline V CDR1 and CDR2: SNHLY, FYNNEI. The CDR3 spans 15 residues.